This entry lists 21 T cell receptor beta chains sequenced from one sample in a study of CD8 T cells in ankylosing spondylitis. MiXCR, applied by TCRdb to the 5' RACE reads, yields one record per CDR3 protein. The sample shows 36,000 or so distinct CDR3 sequences, about 11% of them seen only once. Sequenced input: synovial fluid, either unsorted or a sorted T cell fraction (not recorded which). The receptors originated from a male donor with ankylosing spondylitis.

This clonotype was seen a few times. This chain joins TRBV9 and TRBJ2-7; no clear D gene. This CDR3 contains 12 residues. V gave up 4 bases and J gave up 7 bases, with 12 bases separating them. Germline CDR1 SGDLS, CDR2 YYNGEE. The CDR3 region has the DNA TGTGCCAGCAGCCCCCACCCCGAGGAGCAGTACTTC. Its protein product is CASSPHPEEQYF. The full variable domain, completed using reference TRBV9 and TRBJ2-7, is DSGVTQTPKHLITATGQRVTLRCSPRSGDLSVYWYQQSLDQGLQFLIQYYNGEERAKGNILERFSAQQFPDLHSELNLSSLELGDSALYFCASSPHPEEQYFGPGTRLTVT.

There are many counts of this clonotype. The V and J genes are TRBV24-1 and TRBJ2-7; D is uncertain. Trimming left V 4 bases short and J 3 bases short, with 9 bases between. The CDR3 length is 13 residues. Germline loops: CDR1 KGHDR, CDR2 SFDVKD. Here the CDR3 reads CATSELDGYEQYF. The DNA for the CDR3 is TGTGCCACCAGTGAGCTCGACGGCTACGAGCAGTACTTC.

This clonotype was observed a handful of times. This may come from a read error, since a much larger clone is one base off. This rearrangement joins TRBV20-1 to TRBJ2-1, with 11 nucleotides matching TRBD2. CDR3 length equals 14 residues. In germline, CDR1 is DFQATT, CDR2 SNEGSKA (reference sequence). Losses at the gene ends were 3 bases for V and 9 bases for J; bases not matched to a gene: 7. The CDR3 loop reads CSARALAGGGEQFF. The CDR3 DNA follows: TGCAGTGCTAGGGCCCTAGCGGGAGGCGGTGAGCAGTTCTTC.

This clonotype was observed at least ten times. The chain is built from TRBV5-1 and TRBJ2-7; TRBD2 aligns across 8 bases. Germline V gene sequence: CDR1 SGHRS, CDR2 YFSETQ. V lost 4 bases and J lost 6; bases outside the gene matches: 6. The CDR3 runs 13 residues. The CDR3 here is CASSLPGRAEQYF. CDR3 coding DNA: TGCGCCAGCAGCCTCCCCGGGAGGGCCGAGCAGTACTTC.

This chain links TRBV7-2 with TRBJ2-5; D remains unclear. The V gene lost 2 bases and the J gene lost 5 bases, with 3 bases spanning the gap. The germline CDR1 and CDR2 sequences are SGHTA and FQGNSA. The CDR3 is made up of 11 amino acids. The CDR3 nucleotides read TGTGCCAGCAGCTTAATGGAGACCCAGTACTTC. It is translated as CASSLMETQYF.

The V and J genes are TRBV6-2 or TRBV6-3 and TRBJ1-5; no clear D gene. V was shortened by 5 bases and J by 1 base, with 6 bases between the two germline ends. This CDR3 has 13 residues. CDR1 is MNHEY, CDR2 SVGEGT, per germline. CDR3 region: CASSGQSNQPQHF. The CDR3 DNA follows: TGTGCCAGCAGTGGGCAAAGCAATCAGCCCCAGCATTTT.

The V call is TRBV15, the J call TRBJ1-1; no firm D call. Per the germline V gene, CDR1 is LNHNV and CDR2 is YYDKDF (reference sequence). V gave up 2 bases and J gave up 0 bases, with 10 bases separating them. The length of the CDR3 is 15 residues. The CDR3 DNA reads as TGTGCCACCAGCAGACCCTGGACGATGAACACTGAAGCTTTCTTT. Encoded protein: CATSRPWTMNTEAFF. Looking up the rest from reference TRBV15 and TRBJ1-1 gives the full variable domain: DAMVIQNPRYQVTQFGKPVTLSCSQTLNHNVMYWYQQKSSQAPKLLFHYYDKDFNNEADTPDNFQSRRPNTSFCFLDIRSPGLGDTAMYLCATSRPWTMNTEAFFGQGTRLTVV.

This clonotype was counted ten times or more. The chain employs TRBV12-3 or TRBV12-4 and TRBJ1-2, with 8 bases that match TRBD1. CDR3 length: 13 amino acids. J was trimmed by 8 bases and V by 8 bases; bases with no gene match: 10. CDR3 loop: CASAQQGDRGYTF. CDR3 nucleotide sequence: TGTGCCAGCGCCCAACAGGGGGATAGAGGCTACACCTTC.

V and J are TRBV5-6 and TRBJ2-7, with D possibly being TRBD2 (5 bases). Trimming cost V 1 base and J 1 base, with 15 bases left between them. CDR3 length equals 16 residues. The germline gives CDR1 SGHDT, CDR2 YYEEEE. CDR3 DNA: TGTGCCAGCAGCTTGAGGAGCCTGGACTTTTCCTACGAGCAGTACTTC. This codes for CASSLRSLDFSYEQYF.

This clonotype appeared many times. The V and J genes are TRBV5-5 and TRBJ2-3; TRBD2 agrees at 7 bases. With V trimmed by 4 bases and J by 0 bases, 5 bases remained unmatched. The CDR3 loop spans 15 amino acids. Germline lookup yields CDR1 SGHKS and CDR2 YYEKEE (reference sequence). CDR3 coding DNA: TGTGCCAGCAGCCTAGCGGAGTATAGCACAGATACGCAGTATTTT. Its translation: CASSLAEYSTDTQYF.

This clonotype was detected many times. The rearrangement joins TRBV25-1 to TRBJ2-7; 9 bases agree with TRBD1. Germline trimming cut 1 base from V and 1 base from J; bases unmatched to any gene: 2. CDR1 is MGHDK, CDR2 SYGVNS, per germline. This CDR3 has 15 residues. CDR3 loop: CASSEWGQGSYEQYF. The CDR3 DNA sequence: TGTGCCAGCAGTGAATGGGGACAGGGATCCTACGAGCAGTACTTC.

This clonotype appeared many times. An end of the junction differs from the germline gene, which may be a read error. V is TRBV3-1 and J is TRBJ1-6, with D perhaps matching TRBD1 (5 bases). The germline CDR1 and CDR2 sequences are LGHDT and YNNKEL (reference sequence). The CDR3 sequence is 15 residues long. The CDR3 nucleotides read TGTGCCAGCAGCCCACCAGGGAGCCTAAATTCGCCCCTCCACTTT. Translation: CASSPPGSLNSPLHF.

This clonotype was observed a handful of times. The rearrangement links TRBV18 to TRBJ2-1, with D possibly matching TRBD1 (7 bases). Between the trimmed V and J ends, which lost 3 bases and 6 bases, there was a span of 27 bases. The CDR3 has 19 residues. Germline V CDR1 and CDR2: KGHSH, LQKENI. CDR3 DNA sequence: TGTGCCAGCTCACCTACCGTACAGGGGTCTAGCGAAGGTTCCAATGAGCAGTTCTTC. As protein: CASSPTVQGSSEGSNEQFF.

This clonotype has just a few counts. The V gene is TRBV29-1, the J gene TRBJ2-5, with TRBD2 matching 11 bases. The germline gives CDR1 SQVTM, CDR2 ANQGSEA. The CDR3 runs to 16 residues. The J segment lost 4 bases and the V segment lost 2 bases, leaving 9 bases of the junction unmatched. The CDR3 DNA reads TGCAGCGTTGAAAGCCCACTAGCGGGAGTAGGAGAGACCCAGTACTTC. Encoded protein: CSVESPLAGVGETQYF. Supplemented by reference TRBV29-1 and TRBJ2-5, the full variable domain reads SAVISQKPSRDICQRGTSLTIQCQVDSQVTMMFWYRQQPGQSLTLIATANQGSEATYESGFVIDKFPISRPNLTFSTLTVSNMSPEDSSIYLCSVESPLAGVGETQYFGPGTRLLVL.

This clonotype was detected many times. This sequence joins TRBV7-3 and TRBJ2-2, with D possibly TRBD1 on 6 matching bases. The germline gives CDR1 SGHTA, CDR2 FQGTGA. This CDR3 has 12 residues. The germline V and J ends were trimmed by 4 bases and 8 bases, with 8 bases remaining between them. DNA of the CDR3: TGTGCCAGCAGCTCCAGGGGAGGGGAGCTGTTTTTT. This codes for CASSSRGGELFF.

This clonotype came up a few times. An end of the junction differs from the germline gene, which may be a read error. V and J are TRBV7-3 and TRBJ2-1, with 10 bases that match TRBD2. This CDR3 region has 16 residues. CDR1 and CDR2 (germline): SGHTA, FQGTGA. For the CDR3, the DNA is TGTGCCAGCAGCCTAACTCGGACTAGCGGCTACAATGAGCAGTTCTTC. Its protein is CASSLTRTSGYNEQFF.

The sample holds many counts of this clonotype. The V call is TRBV29-1, the J call TRBJ1-1; no clear D. Trimming took 3 bases from V and 0 from J, leaving 5 bases between them. Germline V gene lookup returns CDR1 SQVTM and CDR2 ANQGSEA. This CDR3 has 12 residues. The chain's CDR3 is CSVDRVNTEAFF. For the CDR3, the DNA is TGCAGCGTTGACAGAGTGAACACTGAAGCTTTCTTT.

The V call is TRBV7-3, the J call TRBJ2-5; 8 bases align to TRBD1. The CDR3 is 14 residues long. Germline loops: CDR1 SGHTA, CDR2 FQGTGA. The V and J ends lost 5 bases and 1 base, in that order; junction bases with no gene match: 3. Here the CDR3 reads CASSAQGGQETQYF. The CDR3 bases are TGTGCCAGCAGCGCACAGGGGGGCCAAGAGACCCAGTACTTC.

This clonotype was observed many times. The chain is built from TRBV25-1 and TRBJ2-1; D is unclear. V lost 5 bases and J lost 5, with 10 bases in between. Germline CDR1 and CDR2: MGHDK and SYGVNS. This CDR3 contains 13 residues. The CDR3 sequence: CASSPQGNNEQFF. The DNA for the CDR3 is TGTGCCAGCAGTCCCCAAGGAAACAATGAGCAGTTCTTC.

CDR3 DNA sequence: TGCGCCAGCAGCCGCGGGACAGGGATTTCCCATGAGCAGTTCTTC. This translates into CASSRGTGISHEQFF. This chain links TRBV4-3 with TRBJ2-1, with TRBD1 identical over 9 bases. The CDR3 is 15 amino acids. The V and J ends lost 4 bases and 8 bases, in that order; junction bases with no gene match: 9. The germline CDR1 and CDR2 sequences are LGHNA and YSLEER.

Only a few counts were recorded for this clonotype. CDR3 DNA: TGTGCCAGTAGTCTCGGCCGGGACGATTATCCCTACGAGCAGTACTTC. As protein: CASSLGRDDYPYEQYF. The rearrangement links TRBV19 to TRBJ2-7; D is tentatively TRBD1 or TRBD2 (5 bases each). This CDR3 has 16 amino acids. Germline values: CDR1 LNHDA, CDR2 SQIVND (reference sequence). V lost 5 bases and J 2 bases, leaving 19 bases between the germline ends.